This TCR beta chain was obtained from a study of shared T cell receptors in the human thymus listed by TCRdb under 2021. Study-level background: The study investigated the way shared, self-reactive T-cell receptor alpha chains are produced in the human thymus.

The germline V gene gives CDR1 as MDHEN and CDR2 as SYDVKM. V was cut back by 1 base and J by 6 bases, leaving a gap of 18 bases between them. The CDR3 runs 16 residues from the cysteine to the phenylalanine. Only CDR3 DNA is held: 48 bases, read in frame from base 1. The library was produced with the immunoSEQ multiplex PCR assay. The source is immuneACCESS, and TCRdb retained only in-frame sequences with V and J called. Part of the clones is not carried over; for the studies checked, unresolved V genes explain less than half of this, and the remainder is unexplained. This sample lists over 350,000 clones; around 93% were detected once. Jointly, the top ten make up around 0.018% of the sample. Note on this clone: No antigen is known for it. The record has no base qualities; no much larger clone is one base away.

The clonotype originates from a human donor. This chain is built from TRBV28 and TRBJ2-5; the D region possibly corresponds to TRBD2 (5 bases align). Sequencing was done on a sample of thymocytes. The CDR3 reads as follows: CASSLLRTHPGKTQYF. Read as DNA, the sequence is TGTGCCAGCAGTTTATTAAGGACTCACCCCGGGAAGACCCAGTACTTC.